One and the same sample provided the 22 T cell receptor beta chains below, sequenced in a study of blood T cell repertoires in COVID-19. Sequenced by immunoSEQ multiplex PCR; TCRdb stores in-frame clones only, minus some. The sample lists 70,000 to 95,000 clones, around 92% seen once, with roughly 5.9% in the top ten. The sample consisted of peripheral blood. The receptors derive from a woman aged 55-69 years with active COVID-19.

V usage is TRBV7-2 and J usage is TRBJ1-1, with D uncertain. The length of the CDR3 is 15 residues. The V gene's germline CDR1 is SGHTA and CDR2 FQGNSA. The V and J ends lost 5 bases and 0 bases respectively, with 13 bases between them. The CDR3 region has the DNA TGTGCCAGCAGCCTTTTAGGAGCCATGAACACTGAAGCTTTCTTT. Its translation is CASSLLGAMNTEAFF.

The chain recombines TRBV24-1 with TRBJ2-5, with D tentatively TRBD1 (5 bases). The CDR3 covers 16 residues. V was pared by 1 base and J by 1 base, with 12 bases between. The germline V gene has CDR1 KGHDR and CDR2 SFDVKD. CDR3: CATSDFSNTGQETQYF. CDR3 nucleotides: TGTGCCACCAGTGATTTCTCAAACACAGGCCAAGAGACCCAGTACTTC.

The chain links TRBV4-1 to TRBJ2-2; D is perhaps TRBD2 (6 bases). Germline V CDR1 and CDR2: MGHRA, YSYEKL. CDR3 length: 16 amino acids. V dropped 1 base and J dropped 5 bases, with 14 bases sitting between them. The CDR3 DNA reads as TGCGCCAGCAGCCAAGTAGCCGGCGGGGAAACCGGGGAGCTGTTTTTT. It encodes CASSQVAGGETGELFF.

The chain recombines TRBV30 with TRBJ1-5, with a possible D match to TRBD1 (5 bases). The CDR3 length is 13 residues. Germline-derived CDR1 and CDR2 are GTSNPN and SVGIG (reference sequence). Trimming pared 0 bases from V and 5 bases from J, leaving 8 bases between. CDR3 in DNA: TGTGCCTGGAGTGTACGGGGGGATCAGCCCCAGCATTTT. As protein: CAWSVRGDQPQHF.

The chain uses TRBV6-2 or TRBV6-3 and TRBJ2-3, with D unclear. V was trimmed by 6 bases and J by 6 bases, leaving 22 bases between them. This CDR3 is built from 16 residues. Per germline, CDR1 MNHEY and CDR2 SVGEGT. This CDR3 is CASSRQVDMSRDTQYF. CDR3 sequence (DNA): TGTGCCAGCAGCCGACAAGTAGACATGTCTCGGGATACGCAGTATTTT.

The rearrangement uses TRBV28 and TRBJ2-2; D call uncertain. CDR3 length: 14 residues. Germline loops: CDR1 MDHEN, CDR2 SYDVKM. Trimming took off 6 bases at V and 3 bases at J, with 11 bases between the two ends. In DNA, the CDR3 is TGTGCCAGCAGGCCTGCACAGTACACCGGGGAGCTGTTTTTT. This translates into CASRPAQYTGELFF.

The chain carries TRBV28 and TRBJ2-3, with D maybe TRBD2 (6 bases). Trimming left V 3 bases short and J 3 bases short, with 13 bases between. The CDR3 has 15 residues. CDR1 and CDR2 (germline): MDHEN, SYDVKM. CDR3 coding DNA: TGTGCCAGCAGTTTTAAAAGCGGGCAGACAGATACGCAGTATTTT. Residues: CASSFKSGQTDTQYF.

The chain recombines TRBV7-3 with TRBJ1-4, with 7 bases identical to TRBD1. Trimming took 4 bases from V and 2 from J; bases not matched to a gene: 4. This CDR3 has 15 amino acids. Per germline, CDR1 SGHTA and CDR2 FQGTGA. DNA of the CDR3: TGTGCCAGCAGCTCTACAGGGGCGACTAATGAAAAACTGTTTTTT. Translating gives CASSSTGATNEKLFF. The full variable domain, rest sourced from reference TRBV7-3 and TRBJ1-4, is GAGVSQTPSNKVTEKGKYVELRCDPISGHTALYWYRQSLGQGPEFLIYFQGTGAADDSGLPNDRFFAVRPEGSVSTLKIQRTERGDSAVYLCASSSTGATNEKLFFGSGTQLSVL.

V is TRBV28 and J is TRBJ2-1, with 12 bases lining up with TRBD2. J lost 6 bases, V lost 7 bases, and 10 bases had no gene match. The CDR3 has 16 residues. The V gene's germline CDR1 is MDHEN and CDR2 SYDVKM. The CDR3 sequence is CASNRLAGDRPNEQFF. In DNA, the CDR3 is TGTGCCAGCAACCGACTAGCGGGAGATCGGCCCAATGAGCAGTTCTTC.

The chain carries TRBV6-5 and TRBJ1-3, with 9 bases that match TRBD1. Germline loops: CDR1 MNHEY, CDR2 SVGAGI. Unmatched junction bases numbered 5, after V lost 5 bases and J lost 3 bases. CDR3 length equals 15 residues. The CDR3 region has the DNA TGTGCCAGCAGTCGACAGGGGGTGGGTGGAAACACCATATATTTT. It is translated as CASSRQGVGGNTIYF.

In its sample, this clone was seen once. For the CDR3, the DNA is TGTGCCAGCAGTTTGGGACTAGCGGGAGGGGTCACAGATACGCAGTATTTT. Its translation is CASSLGLAGGVTDTQYF. The V call is TRBV27, the J call TRBJ2-3; TRBD2 matches 16 bases. The CDR3 runs to 17 residues. With V trimmed by 3 bases and J by 2 bases, 2 bases remained unmatched. Germline assignment: CDR1 MNHEY and CDR2 SMNVEV (reference sequence).

This clone was recorded once. The chain recombines TRBV3-1 (or the pseudogene TRBV3-2) with TRBJ2-1, with 9 bases lining up with TRBD1. In germline, CDR1 is LGHDT, CDR2 YNNKEL (reference sequence). Germline trimming cut 2 bases from V and 7 bases from J; bases unmatched to any gene: 9. The CDR3 is 16 amino acids. The CDR3 sequence: CASSQTNRGRGNEQFF. CDR3 DNA: TGTGCCAGCAGCCAAACCAACAGGGGGCGGGGAAATGAGCAGTTCTTC.

The chain has TRBV5-1 and TRBJ2-2; possible D gene TRBD2, 5 bases. This CDR3 spans 15 amino acids. Germline CDR1 is SGHRS and CDR2 is YFSETQ. V was cut by 4 bases and J by 1 base, with 11 bases left in between. In DNA, the CDR3 is TGCGCCAGCAGCCCGATTGAGGGGAACACCGGGGAGCTGTTTTTT. Translating it yields CASSPIEGNTGELFF.

The genes are TRBV13 and TRBJ2-2; TRBD2 is a possible D gene (5 bases). The CDR3 consists of 16 residues. Germline V gives CDR1 PRHDT, CDR2 FYEKMQ (reference sequence). V lost 2 bases to trimming and J lost 5 bases, with 15 bases between them. This chain's CDR3 is CASSLSRRTGTGELFF. CDR3 bases: TGTGCCAGCAGCTTATCCCGCCGGACTGGAACCGGGGAGCTGTTTTTT.

V gene TRBV19 combines with J gene TRBJ2-2; D gene ambiguous. V was pared by 6 bases and J by 0 bases, with 8 bases between. The CDR3 extends over 14 amino acids. The germline V gene has CDR1 LNHDA and CDR2 SQIVND (reference sequence). CDR3 sequence reads: CASRTAANTGELFF. The CDR3 DNA follows: TGTGCCAGTAGAACAGCCGCGAACACCGGGGAGCTGTTTTTT.

This clone was seen only a few times. The chain carries TRBV27 and TRBJ1-1; possibly TRBD1 for D (5 bases). The V gene's germline CDR1 is MNHEY and CDR2 SMNVEV (reference sequence). The CDR3 has 15 amino acids. V was cut by 2 bases and J by 6 bases, with 16 bases left in between. The CDR3 region is CASSLAYETVAEAFF. DNA for the CDR3: TGTGCCAGCAGTTTAGCGTATGAGACAGTCGCTGAAGCTTTCTTT.

The chain employs TRBV15 and TRBJ1-1, with unresolved D. V lost 5 bases and J 1 base, leaving 8 bases between the germline ends. The germline V gene has CDR1 LNHNV and CDR2 YYDKDF (reference sequence). CDR3 size: 13 residues. In nucleotides, the CDR3 is TGTGCCACCAGCTTCGGAGGGAACACTGAAGCTTTCTTT. This codes for CATSFGGNTEAFF.

This rearrangement joins TRBV28 to TRBJ1-5; TRBD1 matches at 7 bases. The CDR3 loop spans 14 amino acids. Germline V lookup: CDR1 MDHEN, CDR2 SYDVKM. J was trimmed by 0 bases and V by 6 bases; bases with no gene match: 2. The CDR3: CASRQGYSNQPQHF. The CDR3 bases are TGTGCCAGCAGACAGGGGTATAGCAATCAGCCCCAGCATTTT.

This chain joins TRBV6-5 and TRBJ2-5; tentatively, D is TRBD1 (5 bases). V was pared by 6 bases and J by 5 bases, with 16 bases between. This CDR3 spans 14 amino acids. CDR1 is MNHEY, CDR2 SVGAGI, per germline. In DNA, the CDR3 is TGTGCCAGCAGCGCAGGACATGGCGGTGAGACCCAGTACTTC. It codes for CASSAGHGGETQYF.

V and J are TRBV4-1 and TRBJ1-2; D is perhaps TRBD1 (6 bases). Germline loops: CDR1 MGHRA, CDR2 YSYEKL. V gave up 1 base and J gave up 5 bases, with 17 bases separating them. The CDR3 extends over 16 amino acids. The chain's CDR3 is CASSQARGKEKYGYTF. CDR3 DNA sequence: TGCGCCAGCAGCCAAGCCAGGGGAAAAGAGAAGTATGGCTACACCTTC.

CDR3 in DNA: TGCGCCAGCAGCCAAGAGCAGGGCGACGGCTACACCTTC. The encoded protein is CASSQEQGDGYTF. V is TRBV4-1 and J is TRBJ1-2; maybe TRBD1 (5 bases). The CDR3 covers 13 residues. CDR1 is MGHRA and CDR2 is YSYEKL in the germline V gene. V lost 0 bases and J lost 8, with 10 bases in between.

The rearrangement joins TRBV7-2 to TRBJ2-7; no reliable D call. The germline V and J ends were trimmed by 3 bases and 6 bases, with 9 bases remaining between them. CDR1 is SGHTA and CDR2 is FQGNSA in the germline V gene. The CDR3 totals 12 residues. The CDR3 nucleotides are TGTGCCAGCAGCTTCGACACTGGCGAGCAGTACTTC. Its translation: CASSFDTGEQYF. The complete variable domain, with remaining parts taken from reference TRBV7-2 and TRBJ2-7, reads GAGVSQSPSNKVTEKGKDVELRCDPISGHTALYWYRQSLGQGLEFLIYFQGNSAPDKSGLPSDRFSAERTGGSVSTLTIQRTQQEDSAVYLCASSFDTGEQYFGPGTRLTVT.